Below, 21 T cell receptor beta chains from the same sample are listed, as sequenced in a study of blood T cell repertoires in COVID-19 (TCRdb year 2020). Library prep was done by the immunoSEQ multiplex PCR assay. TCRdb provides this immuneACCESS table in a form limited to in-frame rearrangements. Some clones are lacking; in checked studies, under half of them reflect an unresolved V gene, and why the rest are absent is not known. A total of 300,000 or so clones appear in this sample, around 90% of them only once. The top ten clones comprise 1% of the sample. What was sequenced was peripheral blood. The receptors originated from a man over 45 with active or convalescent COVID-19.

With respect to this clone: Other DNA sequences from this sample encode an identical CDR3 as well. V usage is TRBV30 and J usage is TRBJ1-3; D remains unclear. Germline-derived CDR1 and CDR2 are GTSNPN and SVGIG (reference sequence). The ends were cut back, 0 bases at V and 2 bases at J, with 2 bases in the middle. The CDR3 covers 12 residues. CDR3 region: CAWSVAGNTIYF. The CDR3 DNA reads TGTGCCTGGAGTGTCGCTGGAAACACCATATATTTT.

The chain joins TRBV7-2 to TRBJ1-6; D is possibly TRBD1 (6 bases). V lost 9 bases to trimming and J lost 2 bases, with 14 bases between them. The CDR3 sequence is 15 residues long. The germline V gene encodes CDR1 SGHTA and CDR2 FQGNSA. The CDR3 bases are TGTGCCAGTAGAGTACAGGGCCCCTATAATTCACCCCTCCACTTT. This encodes CASRVQGPYNSPLHF.

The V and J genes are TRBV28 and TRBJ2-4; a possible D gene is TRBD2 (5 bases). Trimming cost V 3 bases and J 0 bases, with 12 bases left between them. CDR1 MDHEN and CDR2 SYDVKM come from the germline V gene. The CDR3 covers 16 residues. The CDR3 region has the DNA TGTGCCAGCAGTTTTGTGGCAGGACTAGCCAAAAACATTCAGTACTTC. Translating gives CASSFVAGLAKNIQYF.

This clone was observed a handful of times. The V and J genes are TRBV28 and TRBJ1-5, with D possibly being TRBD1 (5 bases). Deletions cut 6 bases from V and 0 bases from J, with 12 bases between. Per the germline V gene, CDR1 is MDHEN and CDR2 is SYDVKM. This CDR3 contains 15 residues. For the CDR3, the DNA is TGTGCCAGCAGGCCTAGCGACAGTAGCAATCAGCCCCAGCATTTT. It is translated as CASRPSDSSNQPQHF.

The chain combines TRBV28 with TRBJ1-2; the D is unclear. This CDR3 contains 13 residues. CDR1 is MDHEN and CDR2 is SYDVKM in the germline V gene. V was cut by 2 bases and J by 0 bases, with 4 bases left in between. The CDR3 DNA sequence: TGTGCCAGCAGTTTAGGGCCTAACTATGGCTACACCTTC. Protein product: CASSLGPNYGYTF.

The CDR3 protein is CASSDRLARADTQYF. CDR3 bases: TGTGCCAGCAGTGACAGACTAGCGAGAGCGGATACGCAGTATTTT. The chain recombines TRBV2 with TRBJ2-3, with 8 bases that match TRBD2. This CDR3 comprises 15 residues. In germline, CDR1 is SNHLY, CDR2 FYNNEI. The junction had 8 bases not matched to a gene; V was cut back by 3 bases and J by 6 bases.

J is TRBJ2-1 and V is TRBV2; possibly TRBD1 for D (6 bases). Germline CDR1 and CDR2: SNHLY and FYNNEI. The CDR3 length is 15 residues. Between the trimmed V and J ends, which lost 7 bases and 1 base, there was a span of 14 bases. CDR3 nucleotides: TGTGCCAGCACGAACTGGACAGAATCCTACAATGAGCAGTTCTTC. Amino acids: CASTNWTESYNEQFF.

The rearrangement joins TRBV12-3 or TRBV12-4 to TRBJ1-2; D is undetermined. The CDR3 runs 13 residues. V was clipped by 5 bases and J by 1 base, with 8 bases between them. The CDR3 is CASSRDGNYGYTF. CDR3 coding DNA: TGTGCCAGCAGTCGAGATGGTAACTATGGCTACACCTTC.

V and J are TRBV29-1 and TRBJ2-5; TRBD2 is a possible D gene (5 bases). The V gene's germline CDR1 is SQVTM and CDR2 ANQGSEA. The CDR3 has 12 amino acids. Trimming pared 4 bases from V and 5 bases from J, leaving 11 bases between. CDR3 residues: CSVVVGVETQYF. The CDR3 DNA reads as TGCAGCGTTGTGGTGGGAGTGGAGACCCAGTACTTC. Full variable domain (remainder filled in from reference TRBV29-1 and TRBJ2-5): SAVISQKPSRDICQRGTSLTIQCQVDSQVTMMFWYRQQPGQSLTLIATANQGSEATYESGFVIDKFPISRPNLTFSTLTVSNMSPEDSSIYLCSVVVGVETQYFGPGTRLLVL.

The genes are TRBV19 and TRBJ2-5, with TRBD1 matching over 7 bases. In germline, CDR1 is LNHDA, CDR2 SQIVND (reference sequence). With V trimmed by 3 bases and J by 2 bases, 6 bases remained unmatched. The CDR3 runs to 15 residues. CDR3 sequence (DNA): TGTGCCAGTAGTATCGGGACAGCCTTGCAAGAGACCCAGTACTTC. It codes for CASSIGTALQETQYF.

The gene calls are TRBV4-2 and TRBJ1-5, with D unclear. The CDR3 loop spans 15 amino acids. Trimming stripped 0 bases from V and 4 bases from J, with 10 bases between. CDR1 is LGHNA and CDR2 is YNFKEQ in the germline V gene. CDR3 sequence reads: CASSQDLRENQPQHF. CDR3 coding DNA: TGTGCCAGCAGCCAAGATCTACGGGAAAATCAGCCCCAGCATTTT.

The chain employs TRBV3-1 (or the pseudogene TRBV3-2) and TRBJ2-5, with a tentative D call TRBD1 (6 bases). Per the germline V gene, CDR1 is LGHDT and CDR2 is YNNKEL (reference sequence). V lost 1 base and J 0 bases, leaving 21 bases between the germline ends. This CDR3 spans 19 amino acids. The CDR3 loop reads CASSQGAPRDIMYQETQYF. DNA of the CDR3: TGTGCCAGCAGCCAAGGGGCCCCCCGGGACATCATGTACCAAGAGACCCAGTACTTC.

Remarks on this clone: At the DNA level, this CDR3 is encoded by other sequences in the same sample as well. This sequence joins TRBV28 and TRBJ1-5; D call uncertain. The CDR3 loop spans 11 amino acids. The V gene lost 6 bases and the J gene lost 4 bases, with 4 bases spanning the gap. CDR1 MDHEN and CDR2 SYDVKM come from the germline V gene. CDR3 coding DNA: TGTGCCAGCAGCCTTAATCAGCCCCAGCATTTT. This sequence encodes CASSLNQPQHF.

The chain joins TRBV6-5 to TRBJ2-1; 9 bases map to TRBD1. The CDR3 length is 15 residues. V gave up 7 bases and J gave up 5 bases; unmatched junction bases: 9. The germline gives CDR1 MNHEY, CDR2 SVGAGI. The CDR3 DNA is TGTGCCAGCACAGGAACAGGGGGCCTTAACAATGAGCAGTTCTTC. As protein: CASTGTGGLNNEQFF.

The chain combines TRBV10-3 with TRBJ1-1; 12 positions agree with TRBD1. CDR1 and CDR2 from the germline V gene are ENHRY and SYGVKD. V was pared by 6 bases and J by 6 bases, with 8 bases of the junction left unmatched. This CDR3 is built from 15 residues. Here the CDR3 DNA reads TGTGCCATCAGCGCTACCGGGACAGGGGGCCCTGAAGCTTTCTTT. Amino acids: CAISATGTGGPEAFF.

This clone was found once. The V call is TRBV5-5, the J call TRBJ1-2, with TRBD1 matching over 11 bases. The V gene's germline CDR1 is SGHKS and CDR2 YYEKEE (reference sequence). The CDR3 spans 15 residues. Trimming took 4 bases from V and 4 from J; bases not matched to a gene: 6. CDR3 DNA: TGTGCCAGCAGCCGCCGGGACAGGGGGGTCTATGGCTACACCTTC. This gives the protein CASSRRDRGVYGYTF.

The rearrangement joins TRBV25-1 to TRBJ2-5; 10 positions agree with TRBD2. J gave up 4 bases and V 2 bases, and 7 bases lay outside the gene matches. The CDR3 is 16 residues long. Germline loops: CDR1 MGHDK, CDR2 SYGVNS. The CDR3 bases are TGTGCCAGCAGTGAACCAAGCGGGGGGGCCAGAGAGACCCAGTACTTC. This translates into CASSEPSGGARETQYF.

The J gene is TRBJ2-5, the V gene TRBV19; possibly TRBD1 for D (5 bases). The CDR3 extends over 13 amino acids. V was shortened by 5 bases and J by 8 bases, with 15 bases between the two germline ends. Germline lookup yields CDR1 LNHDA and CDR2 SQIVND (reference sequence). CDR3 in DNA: TGTGCCAGTAGTCCTAATCGACAGAACACCCAGTACTTC. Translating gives CASSPNRQNTQYF.

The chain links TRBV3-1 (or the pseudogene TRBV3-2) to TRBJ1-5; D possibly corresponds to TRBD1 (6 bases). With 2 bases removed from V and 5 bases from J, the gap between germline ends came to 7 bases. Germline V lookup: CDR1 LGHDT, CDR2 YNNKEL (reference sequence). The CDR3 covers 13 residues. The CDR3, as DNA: TGTGCCAGCAGCCAAAACAGGGATCAGCCCCAGCATTTT. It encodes CASSQNRDQPQHF.

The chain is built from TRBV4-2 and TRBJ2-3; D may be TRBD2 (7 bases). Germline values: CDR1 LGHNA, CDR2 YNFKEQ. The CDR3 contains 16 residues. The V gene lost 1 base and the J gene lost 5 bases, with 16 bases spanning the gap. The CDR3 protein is CASSQGWGGQEDTQYF. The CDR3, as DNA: TGTGCCAGCAGCCAAGGCTGGGGGGGGCAGGAAGATACGCAGTATTTT.

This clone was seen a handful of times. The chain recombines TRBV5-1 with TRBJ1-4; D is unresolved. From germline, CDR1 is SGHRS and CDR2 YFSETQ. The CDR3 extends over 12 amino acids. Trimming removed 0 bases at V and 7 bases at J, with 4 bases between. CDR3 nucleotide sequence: TGCGCCAGCAGCTTGGCAGGTGAAAAACTGTTTTTT. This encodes CASSLAGEKLFF.